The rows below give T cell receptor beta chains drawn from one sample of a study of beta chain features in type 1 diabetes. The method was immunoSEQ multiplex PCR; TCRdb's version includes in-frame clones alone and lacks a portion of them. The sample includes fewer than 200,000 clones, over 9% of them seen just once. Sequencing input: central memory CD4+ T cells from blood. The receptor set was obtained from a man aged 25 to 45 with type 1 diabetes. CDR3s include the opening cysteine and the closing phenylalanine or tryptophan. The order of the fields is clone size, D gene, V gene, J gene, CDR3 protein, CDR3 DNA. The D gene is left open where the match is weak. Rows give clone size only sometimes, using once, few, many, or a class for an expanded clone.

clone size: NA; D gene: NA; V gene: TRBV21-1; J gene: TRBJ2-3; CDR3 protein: CASKKRDWNTDTQYF; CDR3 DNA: TGTGCCAGCAAGAAGCGGGACTGGAACACAGATACGCAGTATTTT
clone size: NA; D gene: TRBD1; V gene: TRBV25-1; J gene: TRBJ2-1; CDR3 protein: CASSESRTGGGEQFF; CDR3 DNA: TGTGCCAGCAGTGAATCCCGGACAGGGGGCGGTGAGCAGTTCTTC
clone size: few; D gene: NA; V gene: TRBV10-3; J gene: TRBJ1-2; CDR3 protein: CAISEGQRGNYGYTF; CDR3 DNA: TGTGCCATCAGTGAAGGACAGAGGGGAAACTATGGCTACACCTTC
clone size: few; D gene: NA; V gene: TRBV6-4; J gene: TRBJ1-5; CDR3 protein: CASSTVPNQPQHF; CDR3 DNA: TGTGCCAGTTCGACAGTTCCCAATCAGCCCCAGCATTTT
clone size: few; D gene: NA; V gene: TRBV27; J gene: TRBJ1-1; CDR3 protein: CASRTGNTDTEAFF; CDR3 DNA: TGTGCCAGCAGAACAGGGAATACTGACACTGAAGCTTTCTTT
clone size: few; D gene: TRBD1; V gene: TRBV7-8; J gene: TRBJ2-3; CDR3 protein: CASTPTGTGFTDTQYF; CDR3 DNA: TGTGCCAGCACACCAACCGGGACAGGGTTCACAGATACGCAGTATTTT
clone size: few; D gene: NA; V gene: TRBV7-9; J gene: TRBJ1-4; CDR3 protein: CASSLQSGVNEKLFF; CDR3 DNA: TGTGCCAGCAGCCTCCAGTCCGGAGTTAATGAAAAACTGTTTTTT
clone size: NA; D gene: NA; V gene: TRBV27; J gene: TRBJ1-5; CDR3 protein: CASSLSWQGSQPQHF; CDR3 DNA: TGTGCCAGCAGTTTATCCTGGCAGGGAAGCCAGCCCCAGCATTTT
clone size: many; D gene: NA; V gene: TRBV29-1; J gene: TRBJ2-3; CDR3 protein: CSVGVDSSGLPDTQYF; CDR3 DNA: TGCAGCGTTGGGGTGGATTCCAGCGGTCTCCCGGATACGCAGTATTTT
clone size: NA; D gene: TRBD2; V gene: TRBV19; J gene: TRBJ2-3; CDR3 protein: CASSTTSGRSTDTQYF; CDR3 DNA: TGTGCCAGTAGTACGACTAGCGGGAGGAGCACAGATACGCAGTATTTT
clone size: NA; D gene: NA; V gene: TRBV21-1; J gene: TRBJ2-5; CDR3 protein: CASSKYDRGRDRGCGTQYF; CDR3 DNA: TGTGCCAGCAGCAAATACGACCGAGGACGGGACAGGGGATGTGGGACCCAGTACTTC
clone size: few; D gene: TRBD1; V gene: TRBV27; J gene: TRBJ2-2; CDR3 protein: CASSFQTGGPGELFF; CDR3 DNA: TGTGCCAGCAGTTTCCAGACAGGGGGCCCCGGGGAGCTGTTTTTT
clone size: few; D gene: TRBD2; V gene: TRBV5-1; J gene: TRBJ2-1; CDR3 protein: CASRASGTNGGFYNEQFF; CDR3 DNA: TGCGCCAGCAGGGCTAGCGGGACCAACGGGGGATTTTACAATGAGCAGTTCTTC
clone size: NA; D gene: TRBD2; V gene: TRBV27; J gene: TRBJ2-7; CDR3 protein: CARPGGTVLSGRPSYEQYF; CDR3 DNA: TGTGCCAGGCCTGGAGGGACGGTTCTTAGCGGGAGACCTTCCTACGAGCAGTACTTC
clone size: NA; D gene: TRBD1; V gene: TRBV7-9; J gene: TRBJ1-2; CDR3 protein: CASSLGTGDYGYTF; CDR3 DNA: TGTGCCAGCAGCTTAGGGACAGGTGACTATGGCTACACCTTC
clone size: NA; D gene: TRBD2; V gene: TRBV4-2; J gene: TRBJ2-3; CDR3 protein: CASSQGIAGSTDTQYF; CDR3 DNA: TGTGCCAGCAGCCAAGGGATAGCGGGCAGCACAGATACGCAGTATTTT
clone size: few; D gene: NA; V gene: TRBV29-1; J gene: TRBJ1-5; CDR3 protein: CSVLSGSANQPQHF; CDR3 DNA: TGCAGCGTTCTATCAGGGTCGGCAAATCAGCCCCAGCATTTT
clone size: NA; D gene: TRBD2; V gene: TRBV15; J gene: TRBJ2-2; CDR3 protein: CATSGLAGTGELFF; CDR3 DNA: TGTGCCACCAGCGGACTAGCGGGCACCGGGGAGCTGTTTTTT
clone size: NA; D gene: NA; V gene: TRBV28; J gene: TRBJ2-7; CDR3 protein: CASRIGGFEQYF; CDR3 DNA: TGTGCCAGCAGAATCGGTGGTTTCGAGCAGTACTTC
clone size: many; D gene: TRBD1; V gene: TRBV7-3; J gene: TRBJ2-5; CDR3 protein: CASRLWDRGHETQYF; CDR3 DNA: TGTGCCAGCAGGCTGTGGGACAGGGGGCATGAGACCCAGTACTTC
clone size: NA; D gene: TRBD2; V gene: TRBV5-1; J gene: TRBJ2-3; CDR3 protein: CASSSTSGSGTDTQYF; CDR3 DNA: TGCGCCAGCAGCTCGACTAGCGGGAGCGGCACAGATACGCAGTATTTT
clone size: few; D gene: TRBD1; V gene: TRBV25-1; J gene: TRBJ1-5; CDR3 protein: CASSELGTGQPQHF; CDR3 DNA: TGTGCCAGCAGTGAATTGGGGACAGGACAGCCCCAGCATTTT
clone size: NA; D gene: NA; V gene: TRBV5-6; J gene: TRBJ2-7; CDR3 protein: CASSSHRGGYEQYF; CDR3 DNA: TGTGCCAGCAGCTCCCACAGGGGGGGGTACGAGCAGTACTTC
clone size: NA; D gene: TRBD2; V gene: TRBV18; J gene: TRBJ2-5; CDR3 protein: CASSPRTSGTETQYF; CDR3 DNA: TGTGCCAGCTCACCCCGGACTAGCGGGACTGAGACCCAGTACTTC
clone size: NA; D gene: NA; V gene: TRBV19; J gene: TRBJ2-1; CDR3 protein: CASTQGTSSSYNEQFF; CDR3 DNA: TGTGCCAGTACCCAAGGGACTTCGAGCTCCTACAATGAGCAGTTCTTC
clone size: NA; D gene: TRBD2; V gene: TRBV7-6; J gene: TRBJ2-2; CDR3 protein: CASSLKAGGLGGELFF; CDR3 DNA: TGTGCCAGCAGCTTAAAAGCGGGAGGCCTTGGCGGGGAGCTGTTTTTT
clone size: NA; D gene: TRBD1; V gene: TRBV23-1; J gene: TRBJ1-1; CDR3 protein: CASSRQGGNTEAFF; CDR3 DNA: TGCGCCAGCAGTCGACAGGGGGGGAACACTGAAGCTTTCTTT
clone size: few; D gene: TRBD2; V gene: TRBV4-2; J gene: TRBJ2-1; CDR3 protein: CASSQGLAGGGDWEQFF; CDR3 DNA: TGTGCCAGCAGCCAAGGACTAGCGGGAGGAGGTGATTGGGAGCAGTTCTTC
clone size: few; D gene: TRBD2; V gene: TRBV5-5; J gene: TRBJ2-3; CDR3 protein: CASSSRNRGAGPDTQYF; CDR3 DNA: TGTGCCAGCAGCTCCAGGAACCGAGGAGCGGGACCAGATACGCAGTATTTT
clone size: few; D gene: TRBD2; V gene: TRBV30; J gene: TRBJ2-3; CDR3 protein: CACPGGGAGDTQYF; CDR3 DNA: TGTGCCTGCCCGGGAGGGGGAGCGGGAGATACGCAGTATTTT
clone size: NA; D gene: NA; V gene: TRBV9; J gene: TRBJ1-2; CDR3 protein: CASSVVIGDGYTF; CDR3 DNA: TGTGCCAGCAGCGTAGTTATCGGGGATGGCTACACCTTC
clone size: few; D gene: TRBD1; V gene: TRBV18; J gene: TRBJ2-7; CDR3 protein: CASSTGTGSYEQYF; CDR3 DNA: TGTGCCAGCTCGACCGGGACAGGTTCCTACGAGCAGTACTTC
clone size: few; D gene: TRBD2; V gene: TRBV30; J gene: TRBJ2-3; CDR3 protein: CAWNLAGGRATQYF; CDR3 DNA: TGTGCCTGGAATCTAGCGGGAGGGCGGGCTACGCAGTATTTT
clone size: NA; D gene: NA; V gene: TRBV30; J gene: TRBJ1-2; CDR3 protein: CAWSWGEGYTF; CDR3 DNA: TGTGCCTGGAGCTGGGGGGAGGGCTACACCTTC
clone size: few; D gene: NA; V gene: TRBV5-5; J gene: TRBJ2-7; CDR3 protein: CASSSQGREQYF; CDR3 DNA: TGTGCCAGCAGCTCTCAGGGGCGCGAGCAGTACTTC
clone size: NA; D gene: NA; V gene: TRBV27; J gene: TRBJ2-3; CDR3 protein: CASSPSLSTDTQYF; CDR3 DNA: TGTGCCAGCAGTCCGTCGCTTAGTACAGATACGCAGTATTTT
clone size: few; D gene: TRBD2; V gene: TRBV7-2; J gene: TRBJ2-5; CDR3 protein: CASSQGLADKETQYF; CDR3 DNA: TGTGCCAGCAGCCAGGGACTAGCGGACAAAGAGACCCAGTACTTC